Listed below are T cell receptor beta chains from one sample, sequenced in a study of CD8 T cells in Susac syndrome. TCRdb called the immunoSEQ multiplex PCR reads again in MiXCR, with one record for every CDR3 protein. Of roughly 250,000 distinct CDR3 sequences listed, less than 96% are singletons. Specimen: CD4+ T cells from PBMCs. Every receptor here comes from a human donor with Susac syndrome. The conserved cysteine and the conserved F or W are not part of the CDR3 here. The order of the fields is V gene, J gene, CDR3 protein.

>TRBV5-6|TRBJ1-1
ASSSQTYTEAF
>TRBV12-3/TRBV12-4|TRBJ2-7
ASSPGGSLGGEQY
>TRBV3-1|TRBJ1-2
ASSQDLETTYGYT
>TRBV7-9|TRBJ2-7
ASSLNRPLDEQY
>TRBV10-3|TRBJ2-7
AISDSAGVAYEQY
>TRBV18|TRBJ1-5
ASSPEQQQPQH
>TRBV5-1|TRBJ2-5
ASSLVMGQGGETQY
>TRBV6-5|TRBJ2-3
ASGRDHTDTQY
>TRBV18|TRBJ2-1
ASSQGLAGGNEQF
>TRBV11-2|TRBJ2-1
ASSLAPYNEQF
>TRBV10-3|TRBJ1-2
ATGDSYGYT
>TRBV29-1|TRBJ1-1
SVTNPPDKNTEAF
>TRBV7-9|TRBJ2-7
ASSLGPLQDSNEQY
>TRBV6-4|TRBJ1-1
ASRSSVGTEAF
>TRBV12-3/TRBV12-4|TRBJ1-1
ASRDRSTEAF
>TRBV24-1|TRBJ1-1
ATSPGTGGIYTEAF
>TRBV5-1|TRBJ1-5
ASRQQSDGVGPQH
>TRBV7-9|TRBJ2-7
ASSFRPGTTESYEQY
>TRBV4-1|TRBJ2-5
ASSQDRSGDRGKETQY
>TRBV28|TRBJ1-1
ASSFGVVTEAF
>TRBV3-1|TRBJ2-2
ASSRTPLISEKYTGELF
>TRBV20-1|TRBJ2-1
SAREGLDYNEQF
>TRBV5-1|TRBJ2-7
ASSFQGGEQY
>TRBV2|TRBJ1-1
AQRVGENTEAF
>TRBV18|TRBJ2-3
ASSPTSGYTDTQY
>TRBV7-8|TRBJ2-3
ASSKRLAADTQY
>TRBV30|TRBJ1-1
AWAKGLSTEAF
>TRBV30|TRBJ1-5
AWSGPAAQPQH
>TRBV24-1|TRBJ1-1
ATSDRDTEAF
>TRBV12-3/TRBV12-4|TRBJ2-7
ASSLARLGEQY
>TRBV5-1|TRBJ2-5
ASSLNRGGLETQY
>TRBV20-1|TRBJ2-5
SARGVAGIETQY
>TRBV27|TRBJ2-7
ASSGRSSSYEQY
>TRBV29-1|TRBJ1-2
SVEKGIYYGYT
>TRBV20-1|TRBJ2-3
SARWLTATDTQY
>TRBV18|TRBJ2-1
ASSQFQADGSSYNEQF
>TRBV19|TRBJ1-5
ASSARTGATQPQH
>TRBV12-3/TRBV12-4|TRBJ2-5
ASGDRGKETQY
>TRBV24-1|TRBJ2-2
ATSAQDRDTGELF
>TRBV2|TRBJ2-2
ASIRTENTGELF
>TRBV20-1|TRBJ2-1
SGVASGSLEQF
>TRBV9|TRBJ2-1
ASSVSGGGNEQF
>TRBV6-1|TRBJ1-2
ASRPSGGNFEYGYT
>TRBV3-1|TRBJ2-6
ASSQDLGVGANVLT
>TRBV12-3/TRBV12-4|TRBJ1-5
ASSAGQGYNQPQH
>TRBV20-1|TRBJ2-1
SARWGLVGEQF
>TRBV10-3|TRBJ2-5
ATLHSGRPETQY
>TRBV12-3/TRBV12-4|TRBJ1-2
ASSRALGGYT
>TRBV11-3|TRBJ2-1
ASSPTASGRKNEQF
>TRBV20-1|TRBJ2-1
SASRHSGTYNEQF
>TRBV5-1|TRBJ2-5
ASSWGQGAETQY
>TRBV25-1|TRBJ1-2
ASGRNQGRGYT
>TRBV28|TRBJ2-5
ASRTGLARMRETQY
>TRBV7-3|TRBJ2-1
ASSRELAGDNEQF
>TRBV30|TRBJ2-3
AWNGQRETDTQY
>TRBV4-1|TRBJ1-5
ASSQEGTGHQPQH
>TRBV10-1|TRBJ2-3
ASSEPTSTDTQY
>TRBV10-3|TRBJ2-7
AINTGQGADEQY
>TRBV25-1|TRBJ2-3
ASRLSGRSTDTQY